The T cell receptor beta chain described here comes from a study of identical twins. Whole-study findings and limits: With beta out-of-frame sequences, excess sharing by twins was weaker. Alpha sequences that were out-of-frame and twin-shared showed an excess of low generation probability. With monozygotic twins, out-of-frame TCR alpha sharing exceeded what models estimated.

Germline V gene data show CDR1 as ENHRY and CDR2 as SYGVKD. This CDR3 is built from 14 residues. V was trimmed by 4 bases and J by 2 bases, leaving 11 bases between them. With template switching, a universal primer site was added, and the cDNA carried unique molecular identifiers. TCRdb called the 5' RACE reads again in MiXCR, with one record for every CDR3 protein. The data show approximately 890,000 distinct CDR3 sequences, over 9% seen once. In regard to this clonotype: The antigen is unknown.

These records were also assigned to another study, of yellow fever vaccine responses in identical twins.

This chain joins TRBV10-3 and TRBJ2-5; the D gene is possibly TRBD2 (6 bases). This sequence was found in a woman under 30 in good health. The specimen sequenced was PBMCs. DNA for the CDR3: TGTGCCATCAGTGCGGGGACTGAACAAGAGACCCAGTACTTC. Its protein is CAISAGTEQETQYF.